What follows are 31 T cell receptor beta chains derived from one specimen sequenced in a study of synovial regulatory T cells in juvenile arthritis. Findings and caveats of the study: Blood Treg cells that were inflammation-associated showed lower TCR diversity than other blood Treg cells.

Which antigens these TCRs recognize remains unknown. This table comes from immunoSEQ multiplex PCR, and its TCRdb copy is limited to in-frame clones, with some not included. The listing contains more than 800 clones. The sequenced sample was Treg cells from blood. Sample subset: HLA-DR+ inflammation-associated blood Treg cells. Receptors originate from a donor between 2 and 29 years old with juvenile idiopathic arthritis.

By frequency, this clone is large (0.1 to 1%). V is TRBV6-5 and J is TRBJ2-7; checking the TCRdb D call of TRBD2 is not possible without DNA. Germline V gene sequence: CDR1 MNHEY, CDR2 SVGAGI. The CDR3 contains 16 residues. No DNA sequence was recorded. The CDR3 spells CASSYSGGASSYEQYF.

Frequency places this clone as large. The V and J genes are TRBV28 and TRBJ1-2; TCRdb gives TRBD1 as the D gene, but with no DNA this cannot be confirmed. In germline, CDR1 is MDHEN, CDR2 SYDVKM. CDR3 length: 14 amino acids. There is no recorded DNA. This CDR3 reads CASSLSDRSYGYTF.

This clone registers medium-sized by frequency. The J gene is TRBJ1-1, the V gene TRBV11-2. This CDR3 contains 13 residues. No DNA has been recorded. CDR1 and CDR2 (germline): SGHAT, FQNNGV. Here the CDR3 reads CASSFRTATEAFF.

Frequency places this clone as medium-sized. The V call is TRBV5-8, the J call TRBJ1-1. The CDR3 is 15 residues long. Nucleotide data are not available. CDR1 is SGHTS, CDR2 YDEGEE, per germline. CDR3 loop: CASSWIGTLNTEAFF.

This clone shows up as medium-sized by frequency. This chain uses TRBV7-6 with TRBJ1-6. Per germline, CDR1 SGHVS and CDR2 FNYEAQ. The CDR3 runs to 14 residues. The nucleotide record is missing. The CDR3 here is CASSSALHNSPLHF. Filled out from reference TRBV7-6 and TRBJ1-6, the complete variable domain reads GAGVSQSPRYKVTKRGQDVALRCDPISGHVSLYWYRQALGQGPEFLTYFNYEAQQDKSGLPNDRFSAERPEGSISTLTIQRTEQRDSAMYRCASSSALHNSPLHFGNGTRLTVT.

This clone shows up as medium-sized (0.01 to 0.1%) by frequency. The chain combines TRBV28 with TRBJ2-1; no DNA is available, so the TRBD1 call from TCRdb remains unchecked. CDR3 length: 15 amino acids. DNA for this receptor is not on file. Germline CDR1 and CDR2: MDHEN and SYDVKM. The CDR3 is CASSPGTGKNNEQFF.

In terms of frequency, this clone is medium-sized. The gene calls are TRBV28 and TRBJ1-1; TCRdb's D call, TRBD1, is unchecked because there is no DNA. The CDR3 extends over 16 amino acids. The coding DNA is unavailable. Germline V CDR1 and CDR2: MDHEN, SYDVKM. The chain's CDR3 is CASSLPDRVEGTEAFF.

Frequency places this clone as medium-sized. V usage is TRBV5-4 and J usage is TRBJ2-2; no DNA is available, so the TRBD2 call from TCRdb remains unchecked. Germline V CDR1 and CDR2: SGHNT, YYREEE (reference sequence). CDR3 length: 16 amino acids. No DNA is recorded. The CDR3 spells CASSQGGSKFPGELFF.

By frequency, this clone is medium-sized. The CDR3 spells CASSLAAGGRTKYEQYF. The chain employs TRBV5-4 and TRBJ2-7; the TCRdb call, TRBD2, lacks DNA for checking. Germline V gives CDR1 SGHNT, CDR2 YYREEE (reference sequence). CDR3 length: 17 residues. This entry has no DNA.

In terms of frequency, this clone is medium-sized. The J gene is TRBJ2-7, the V gene TRBV7-2; TCRdb's D gene call, TRBD2, goes unchecked for lack of DNA. Germline lookup yields CDR1 SGHTA and CDR2 FQGNSA. This CDR3 comprises 16 residues. The nucleotide record is missing. The CDR3 here is CASSRVIAGFSYEQYF.

In terms of frequency, this clone is large. V and J are TRBV19 and TRBJ1-3; lacking DNA, the TRBD1 call made by TCRdb goes unchecked. This CDR3 comprises 15 residues. Only the protein is on record. The germline V gene has CDR1 LNHDA and CDR2 SQIVND (reference sequence). This CDR3 reads CATQRQGAGGNTIYF.

According to its frequency, this clone is medium-sized (0.01 to 0.1%). This sequence joins TRBV6-5 and TRBJ2-7; with no DNA, the TCRdb D assignment of TRBD2 cannot be verified. The CDR3 covers 15 residues. There is no recorded DNA. CDR1 and CDR2 (germline): MNHEY, SVGAGI. This CDR3 is CASSTGGEGAYEQYF.

Measured by frequency, this clone is large. The CDR3 sequence is CASSLLGSLRNQPQHF. The chain employs TRBV28 and TRBJ1-5. CDR1 is MDHEN and CDR2 is SYDVKM in the germline V gene. The CDR3 covers 16 residues. No DNA accompanies this entry.

This clone is deemed medium-sized by its frequency. This chain uses TRBV5-1 with TRBJ2-7; TCRdb designates TRBD2, a call that cannot be tested without DNA. Germline CDR1 SGHRS, CDR2 YFSETQ. CDR3 length: 17 residues. No DNA has been recorded. The CDR3 region is CASSAYSGAVKSYEQYF.

In terms of frequency, this clone is medium-sized. The chain combines TRBV5-1 with TRBJ1-2; TCRdb reports TRBD1, a call that lacks DNA to check it against. The CDR3 contains 15 residues. No DNA sequence was recorded. Germline V gives CDR1 SGHRS, CDR2 YFSETQ. The CDR3 sequence: CASSPMRTGRYGYTF.

This clone is identified as large from frequency. This chain uses TRBV28 with TRBJ2-1; TCRdb indicates TRBD2, and absent DNA this call remains unverified. The CDR3 runs 14 residues. No DNA is recorded. Germline V gene sequence: CDR1 MDHEN, CDR2 SYDVKM. The CDR3 here is CASSPAGPQGEQFF.

In terms of frequency, this clone is medium-sized (0.01 to 0.1%). This chain uses TRBV6-1 with TRBJ2-5; TCRdb designates TRBD1, a call that cannot be tested without DNA. The CDR3 runs to 14 residues. No nucleotide data were recorded. Germline V lookup: CDR1 MNHNS, CDR2 SASEGT. CDR3 region: CASSVTRGRETQYF.

V is TRBV5-1 and J is TRBJ2-5; TCRdb indicates TRBD1, and absent DNA this call remains unverified. The CDR3 consists of 15 residues. No DNA was logged. Germline CDR1 and CDR2: SGHRS and YFSETQ. The CDR3 reads CASSLGGTGAYEQYF.

This clone is identified as medium-sized (0.01 to 0.1%) from frequency. The gene calls are TRBV28 and TRBJ2-7; TCRdb calls TRBD2, which cannot be checked without DNA. The CDR3 sequence is 12 residues long. The protein alone is recorded here. The germline V gene has CDR1 MDHEN and CDR2 SYDVKM. The CDR3 sequence is CASNPGNYEQYF.

According to its frequency, this clone is large. The chain joins TRBV7-9 to TRBJ1-3. Germline V gene sequence: CDR1 SEHNR, CDR2 FQNEAQ (reference sequence). The CDR3 length is 13 residues. No DNA sequence was recorded. The CDR3 sequence is CASRGQTGNTIYF.

The rearrangement links TRBV7-9 to TRBJ1-4; the TCRdb D gene call, TRBD1, has no DNA to confirm it. The germline CDR1 and CDR2 sequences are SEHNR and FQNEAQ (reference sequence). This CDR3 region has 16 residues. DNA for this receptor is not on file. CDR3 sequence reads: CASRLGQGATNEKLFF.

In terms of frequency, this clone is medium-sized (0.01 to 0.1%). The rearrangement joins TRBV28 to TRBJ2-3. CDR1 and CDR2 (germline): MDHEN, SYDVKM. The CDR3 sequence is 13 residues long. No DNA sequence was recorded. The CDR3 loop reads CASSLGPTDTQYF.

This clone is large by frequency. The chain employs TRBV14 and TRBJ2-7. This CDR3 contains 12 residues. No DNA is recorded. Germline-derived CDR1 and CDR2 are SGHDN and FVKESK. The CDR3 reads CASSQVFYEQYF.

Judged by frequency, this clone is medium-sized. This sequence joins TRBV5-1 and TRBJ2-7. Germline values: CDR1 SGHRS, CDR2 YFSETQ. The CDR3 contains 14 residues. There is no recorded DNA. CDR3 residues: CASSLTGTAYEQYF.

By frequency, this clone is medium-sized. The chain is built from TRBV4-1 and TRBJ2-7; TCRdb names TRBD1, which stays unverified in the absence of DNA. CDR1 is MGHRA, CDR2 YSYEKL, per germline. The CDR3 contains 17 residues. The coding DNA is unavailable. CDR3 protein: CASSLLTGTRASYEQYF.

Measured by frequency, this clone is medium-sized (0.01 to 0.1%). V usage is TRBV19 and J usage is TRBJ1-2; the D call of TRBD1 rests on TCRdb alone, since no DNA is present to check it. The CDR3 runs 14 residues. DNA is not recorded here. CDR1 and CDR2 (germline): LNHDA, SQIVND (reference sequence). CDR3 sequence reads: CASRETGPGYGYTF.

Considering frequency, this clone is medium-sized (0.01 to 0.1%). The chain uses TRBV27 and TRBJ2-1; TCRdb reports TRBD2, a call that lacks DNA to check it against. Germline V gives CDR1 MNHEY, CDR2 SMNVEV (reference sequence). The CDR3 consists of 13 residues. No coding sequence is recorded. The CDR3 protein is CASLRRGGNEQFF.

According to its frequency, this clone is large. The J gene is TRBJ2-3, the V gene TRBV18. Germline CDR1 KGHSH, CDR2 LQKENI. The CDR3 extends over 14 amino acids. No DNA is recorded. CDR3 protein: CASSPGRNTDTQYF.

This clone is identified as large (0.1 to 1%) from frequency. The genes are TRBV6-1 and TRBJ1-5. This CDR3 spans 11 amino acids. DNA for this receptor is not on file. CDR1 MNHNS and CDR2 SASEGT come from the germline V gene. CDR3 sequence reads: CASSRNQPQHF.

This clone is deemed large (0.1 to 1%) by its frequency. The chain couples TRBV7-9 to TRBJ2-5; TCRdb proposes TRBD1, but this gene call is untestable without DNA. The CDR3 consists of 16 residues. Nucleotide data are not available. Germline-derived CDR1 and CDR2 are SEHNR and FQNEAQ (reference sequence). CDR3 loop: CASSLGTGDLGETQYF.

This clone ranks as large (0.1 to 1%) in terms of frequency. The V gene is TRBV11-2, the J gene TRBJ2-7. This CDR3 contains 12 residues. No DNA was logged. Germline V gene data show CDR1 as SGHAT and CDR2 as FQNNGV. CDR3 loop: CASSLLGYEQYF.